The entry below describes one T cell receptor (beta chain). The antigen is unknown. cDNA reverse transcribed from extracted RNA served as the sequencing template. The data were produced by immunoSEQ multiplex PCR, yet TCRdb's version contains in-frame clones alone and is incomplete. The sample contains over 200,000 clones, 57% of which appear only once. V lost 3 bases to trimming and J lost 4 bases; unmatched junction nucleotides: 8. The CDR3 is made up of 14 amino acids. Germline CDR1 is GTSNPN and CDR2 is SVGIG (reference sequence). The sample originates from a study of CD8+ T cells in alopecia areata. Notes on the study in general: Mice showed clearer TCR sharing than patients did, a gap that was possibly HLA-related.

Here the sequenced sample was CD4+ T cells sorted from blood, taken at week 0. The genes are TRBV30 and TRBJ2-7; 8 positions agree with TRBD2. The receptor was derived from a human donor with alopecia areata. As DNA, the CDR3 is TGTGCCTGGAGGCGGACTAGCATCTCGTACGAGCAGTACTTC. Amino acids: CAWRRTSISYEQYF.